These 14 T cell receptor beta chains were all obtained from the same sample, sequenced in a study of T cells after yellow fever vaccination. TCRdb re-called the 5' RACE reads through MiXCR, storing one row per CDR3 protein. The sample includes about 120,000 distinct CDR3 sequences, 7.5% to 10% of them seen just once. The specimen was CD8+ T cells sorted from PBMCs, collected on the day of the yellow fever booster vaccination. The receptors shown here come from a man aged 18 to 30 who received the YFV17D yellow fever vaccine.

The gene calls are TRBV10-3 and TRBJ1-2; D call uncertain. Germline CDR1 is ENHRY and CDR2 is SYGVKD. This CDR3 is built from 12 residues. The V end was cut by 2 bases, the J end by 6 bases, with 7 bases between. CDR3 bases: TGTGCCATCAGTGAGGGAGGGCATGGCTACACCTTC. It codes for CAISEGGHGYTF.

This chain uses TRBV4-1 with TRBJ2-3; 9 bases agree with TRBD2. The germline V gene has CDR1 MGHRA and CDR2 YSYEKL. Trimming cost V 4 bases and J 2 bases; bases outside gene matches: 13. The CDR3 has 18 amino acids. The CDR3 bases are TGCGCCAGCAGCCCGCGACTTCATAGCGGGGGTCCCACAGATACGCAGTATTTT. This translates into CASSPRLHSGGPTDTQYF.

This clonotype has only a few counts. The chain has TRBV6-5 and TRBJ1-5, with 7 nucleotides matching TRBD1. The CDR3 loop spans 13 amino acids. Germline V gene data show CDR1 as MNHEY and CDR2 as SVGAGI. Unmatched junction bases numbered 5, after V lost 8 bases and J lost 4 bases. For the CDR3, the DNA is TGTGCCAGCGGGTCGACAGGGAATCAGCCCCAGCATTTT. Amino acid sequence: CASGSTGNQPQHF.

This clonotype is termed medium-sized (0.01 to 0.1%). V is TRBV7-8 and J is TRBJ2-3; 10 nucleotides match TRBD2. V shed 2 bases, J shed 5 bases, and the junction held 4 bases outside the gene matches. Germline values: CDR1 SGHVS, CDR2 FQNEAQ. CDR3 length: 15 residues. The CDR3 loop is CASSLQRGGRDTQYF. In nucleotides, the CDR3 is TGTGCCAGCAGCTTACAGCGGGGGGGCCGAGATACGCAGTATTTT.

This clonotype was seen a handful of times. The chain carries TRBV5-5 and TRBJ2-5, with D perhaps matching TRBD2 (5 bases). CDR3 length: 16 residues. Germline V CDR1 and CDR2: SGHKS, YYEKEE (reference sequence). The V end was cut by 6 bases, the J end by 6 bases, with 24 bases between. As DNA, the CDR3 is TGTGCCAGCACCCCCCCCGGGATTTCCCCTTTACAGACCCAGTACTTC. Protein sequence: CASTPPGISPLQTQYF.

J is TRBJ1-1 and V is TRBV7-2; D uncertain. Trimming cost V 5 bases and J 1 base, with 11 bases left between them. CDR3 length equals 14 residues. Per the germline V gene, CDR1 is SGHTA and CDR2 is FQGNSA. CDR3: CASSPFAGNTEAFF. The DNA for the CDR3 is TGTGCCAGCAGCCCGTTTGCTGGGAACACTGAAGCTTTCTTT.

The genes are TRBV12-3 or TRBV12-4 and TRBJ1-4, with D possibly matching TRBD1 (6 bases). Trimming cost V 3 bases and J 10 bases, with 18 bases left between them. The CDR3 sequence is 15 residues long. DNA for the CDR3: TGTGCCAGCAGTTTGGGTTCAGCGAGGGGGAGAAAACTGTTTTTT. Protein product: CASSLGSARGRKLFF.

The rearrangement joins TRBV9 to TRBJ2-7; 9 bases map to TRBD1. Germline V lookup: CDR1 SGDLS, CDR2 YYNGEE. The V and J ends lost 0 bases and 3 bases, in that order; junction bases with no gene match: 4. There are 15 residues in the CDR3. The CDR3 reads CASSVAADRGYEQYF. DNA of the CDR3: TGTGCCAGCAGCGTAGCCGCGGACAGGGGCTACGAGCAGTACTTC.

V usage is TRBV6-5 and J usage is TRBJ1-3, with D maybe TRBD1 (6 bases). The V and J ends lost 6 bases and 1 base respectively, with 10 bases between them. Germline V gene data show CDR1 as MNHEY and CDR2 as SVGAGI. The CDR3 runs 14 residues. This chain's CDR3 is CASRPQGSGNTIYF. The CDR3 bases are TGTGCCAGCAGGCCACAGGGATCTGGAAACACCATATATTTT.

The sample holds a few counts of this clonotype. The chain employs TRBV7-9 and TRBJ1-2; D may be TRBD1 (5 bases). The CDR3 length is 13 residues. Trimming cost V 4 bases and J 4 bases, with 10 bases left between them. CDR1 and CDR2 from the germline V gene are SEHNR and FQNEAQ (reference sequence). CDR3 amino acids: CASSSGFPYGYTF. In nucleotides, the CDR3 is TGTGCCAGCAGCTCAGGGTTCCCCTATGGCTACACCTTC.

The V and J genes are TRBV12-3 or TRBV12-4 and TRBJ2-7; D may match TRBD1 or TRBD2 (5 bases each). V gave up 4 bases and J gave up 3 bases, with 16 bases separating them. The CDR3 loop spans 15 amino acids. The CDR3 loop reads CASSSPGTGYYEQYF. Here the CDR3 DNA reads TGTGCCAGCAGTTCTCCGGGGACGGGCTACTACGAGCAGTACTTC.

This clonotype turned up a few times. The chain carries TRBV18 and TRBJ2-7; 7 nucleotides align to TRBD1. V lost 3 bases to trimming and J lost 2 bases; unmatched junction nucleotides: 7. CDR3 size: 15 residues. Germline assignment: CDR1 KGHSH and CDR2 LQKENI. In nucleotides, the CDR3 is TGTGCCAGCTCACCTCGGGACAGTTACGCCTACGAGCAGTACTTC. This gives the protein CASSPRDSYAYEQYF.

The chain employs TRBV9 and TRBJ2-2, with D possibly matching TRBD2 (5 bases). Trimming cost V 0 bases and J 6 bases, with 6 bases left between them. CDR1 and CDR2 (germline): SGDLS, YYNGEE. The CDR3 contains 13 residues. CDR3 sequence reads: CASSVGGPGELFF. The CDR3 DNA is TGTGCCAGCAGCGTAGGAGGGCCCGGGGAGCTGTTTTTT.

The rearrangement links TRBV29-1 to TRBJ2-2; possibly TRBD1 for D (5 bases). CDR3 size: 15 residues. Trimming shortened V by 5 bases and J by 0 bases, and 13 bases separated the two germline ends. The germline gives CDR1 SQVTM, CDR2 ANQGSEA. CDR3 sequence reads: CSVIQTEPNTGELFF. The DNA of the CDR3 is TGCAGCGTTATTCAGACAGAACCGAACACCGGGGAGCTGTTTTTT.